This is a list of T cell receptor beta chains from one sample in a study of Graves' ophthalmopathy and Graves' hyperthyroidism. TCRdb reanalysed the multiplex PCR reads using MiXCR and keeps one entry per CDR3 protein. The data contain more than 550,000 distinct CDR3 sequences, about two fifths of them singletons. Material: peripheral blood. These receptors originate from an adult man with Graves' ophthalmopathy. Both conserved end residues are part of each CDR3. The D gene is left open where the match is weak. Clone size, where shown, is once, few, many, or a class for clones that have expanded.

DNA: TGTGCCAGCCTCAGGGTTACGGGTGAGACCCAGTACTTC; CDR3: CASLRVTGETQYF; V: TRBV2; J: TRBJ2-5; D: -; size: many
DNA: TGCAGTGCCAGCAGTTCGGGACACCTAGGAGAGACCCAGTACTTC; CDR3: CSASSSGHLGETQYF; V: TRBV20-1; J: TRBJ2-5; D: -; size: -
DNA: TGCGCCAGCAGCTTGGTGGGACAGGGTACTTATGGCTACACCTTC; CDR3: CASSLVGQGTYGYTF; V: TRBV5-1; J: TRBJ1-2; D: TRBD1; size: few
DNA: TGTGCCACCAGTGATTTGCAGGAGTGGGGACAGCCTTTCCGAGGGGAGCTGTTTTTT; CDR3: CATSDLQEWGQPFRGELFF; V: TRBV24-1; J: TRBJ2-2; D: TRBD1; size: many
DNA: TGTGCCAGCAGCTTTTTGGGACAGCGACCTCTAGCGGGAAACACCATATATTTT; CDR3: CASSFLGQRPLAGNTIYF; V: TRBV12-1; J: TRBJ1-3; D: -; size: -
DNA: TGTGCCGGCAGACAAGGACAGGGGTCCTACGAGCAGTACTTC; CDR3: CAGRQGQGSYEQYF; V: TRBV2; J: TRBJ2-7; D: TRBD1; size: many
DNA: TGTGCCAGCAGCTCCCCCGGCTCTGATAACGAGCAGTACTTC; CDR3: CASSSPGSDNEQYF; V: TRBV2; J: TRBJ2-7; D: -; size: many
DNA: TGTGCCAGCTTGGCCGACACAGCCAAGACCCAGTACTTC; CDR3: CASLADTAKTQYF; V: TRBV25-1; J: TRBJ2-5; D: -; size: -
DNA: TGCGCCAGCGGGGTAGTGTTCGGGGATTCACCCCTCCACTTT; CDR3: CASGVVFGDSPLHF; V: TRBV4-1; J: TRBJ1-6; D: -; size: few
DNA: TGTGCCACCAAGGACAGTACAGTGAACACTGAAGCTTTCTTT; CDR3: CATKDSTVNTEAFF; V: TRBV6-5; J: TRBJ1-1; D: -; size: many
DNA: TGCGCCAGCAGCCAACAGGGGGCGCGCGAGCAGTACTTC; CDR3: CASSQQGAREQYF; V: TRBV5-1; J: TRBJ2-7; D: TRBD1; size: -
DNA: TGTGCCAGCAGCCCGGACGGGGGGATGGATGAAGCTTTCTTT; CDR3: CASSPDGGMDEAFF; V: TRBV7-2; J: TRBJ1-1; D: -; size: many
DNA: TGTGCCAGCAGTTTAGTATCCAGGGTAGGGACCCAGTACTTC; CDR3: CASSLVSRVGTQYF; V: TRBV12-3/TRBV12-4; J: TRBJ2-5; D: -; size: many
DNA: TGTGCCAGCAGAGGGACCCCCAATCAGCCCCAGCATTTT; CDR3: CASRGTPNQPQHF; V: TRBV2; J: TRBJ1-5; D: -; size: -
DNA: TGCAGTGCTAAGGCGGGAGGGGACCGTGAGCAGTTCTTC; CDR3: CSAKAGGDREQFF; V: TRBV20-1; J: TRBJ2-1; D: TRBD2; size: once
DNA: TGTGCCAGCAGCTTAGGGCTAGCGGCCGGTAATGAGCAGTTCTTC; CDR3: CASSLGLAAGNEQFF; V: TRBV7-3; J: TRBJ2-1; D: TRBD2; size: -
DNA: TGTGCCATCAGTGAGGGGGGACAGGGAGCTTACGAGCAGTACTTC; CDR3: CAISEGGQGAYEQYF; V: TRBV10-3; J: TRBJ2-7; D: TRBD1; size: many
DNA: TGTGCCAGCAGCTTAAATCCTTTCCTCTCTGGGGCCAACGTCCTGACTTTC; CDR3: CASSLNPFLSGANVLTF; V: TRBV7-3; J: TRBJ2-6; D: -; size: many
DNA: TGCAGCGTTGAAAGTCAGGGGGGAAGGGCTGAAGCTTTCTTT; CDR3: CSVESQGGRAEAFF; V: TRBV29-1; J: TRBJ1-1; D: TRBD1; size: once
DNA: TGCAGTGCCACGGCGGGGGGGAACGGGGAGCTGTTTTTT; CDR3: CSATAGGNGELFF; V: TRBV20-1; J: TRBJ2-2; D: TRBD2; size: -
DNA: TGTGCCAGCAGCCCTCAGACAGGGCCTTACGAGCAGTACTTC; CDR3: CASSPQTGPYEQYF; V: TRBV7-6; J: TRBJ2-7; D: TRBD1; size: -
DNA: TGTGCCAGTAGCAACAGCTATCAGCCCCAGCATTTT; CDR3: CASSNSYQPQHF; V: TRBV19; J: TRBJ1-5; D: -; size: many
DNA: TGTGCCAGCCAAGACTCAGGGGAGAGGGCCCAGTACTTC; CDR3: CASQDSGERAQYF; V: TRBV25-1; J: TRBJ2-5; D: -; size: once
DNA: TGCGCCAGCAGCCATTCTGACTTTGCTGATCAGCCCCAGCATTTT; CDR3: CASSHSDFADQPQHF; V: TRBV4-1; J: TRBJ1-5; D: -; size: many